This T cell receptor beta chain was sequenced during a study of vaccination effects on CD4 cells after COVID-19. Study context: A density of over 1.5 million PBMC per well was used; these cells were cultured with approximately 9.3 IU/ml IL-2 and approximately 10 ug/ml peptides.

Germline-derived CDR1 and CDR2 are SGDLS and YYNGEE. The V gene lost 0 bases and the J gene lost 11 bases, with 14 bases spanning the gap. There are 13 residues in the CDR3. Libraries were prepared by immunoSEQ multiplex PCR; TCRdb keeps only in-frame clonotypes and omits some of them. The top ten hold about 10% of the sample, which has 40,000 to 50,000 clones, approximately 70% seen once. To note about this clone: Its antigen remains unknown.

The culture ran for around ten days before CD4+ T cells were isolated. Participants got two doses of BNT162b2 or mRNA-1273 vaccine. Sample: CD4+ T cells from PBMCs cultured without peptide, taken after COVID-19 vaccination. This sequence originates from a human donor who received a COVID-19 vaccine. The chain carries TRBV9 and TRBJ1-1; D unresolved. DNA of the CDR3: TGTGCCAGCAGCGTAGCAACACCCAAACGGGCTTTCTTT. This sequence encodes CASSVATPKRAFF.